What follows describes a single T cell receptor (beta chain). The antigen it binds to is not known. There are no base qualities to consult, and no much larger clone falls within one base. TCRbeta CDR3 regions were amplified from genomic DNA using the immunoSEQ Assay, a bias-controlled multiplex PCR. The published analysis was carried out like this. The number of nucleated cells in each sample was estimated from the amplification of reference gene primers within the assay. To quantify the absolute abundance of each unique TCRbeta CDR3 rearrangement, sequence reads were collapsed and filtered. Productive Simpson clonality was computed per sample as the square root of Simpson's diversity index over productive rearrangements. What TCRdb holds here is the immuneACCESS table cut down to in-frame rearrangements. Part of the clones is not present; checked against another copy, under half of the missing clones reflect an unresolved V gene, and the others are unexplained. Clonal size and the V and J genes are those of that table, whereas D and trimming came from the DNA. The table for this sample lists 300,000 to 350,000 clones; about four fifths of them were counted only once. Together, the top ten hold 2.5% to 3% of the sample.

The data were taken from a study of blood T cell repertoires in COVID-19 (dated by TCRdb to about 2020). General notes on the study: The collaborator samples originated in the United States, Italy and Spain and spanned the acute and convalescent phases of COVID-19. The repertoires were released in a freely available public database meant as a resource for research on the immune response to SARS-CoV-2. A de-identified subject ID, COVID-19 status, age in years and sex were almost always included in the sample metadata. The prospective study material was composed of cDNA or gDNA derived from T cells, B-cell-depleted T cells, or PBMCs. HLA class I and class II types, where available, came from metadata supplied by the sample provider rather than from assay-based typing. The dataset comprised deeply sampled blood TCRbeta repertoires from subjects exposed to, actively infected with, or recovered from COVID-19. The samples were drawn from the first 160 participants of the ongoing ImmuneRACE study and from 950 to 1,500 subjects provided by 6 global collaborators.

CDR1 and CDR2 are read off the germline V gene (reference sequence) as MNHEY and SMNVEV. Trimming at the junction amounts to 5 bases on V and 3 bases on J, and the germline ends lie 14 bases apart. The CDR3 runs 15 amino acids, cysteine and phenylalanine included. Only the CDR3 part of the read is kept: 45 bases, read in frame from the first base. The paper's findings and limits, for the study overall: How much clinical and demographic metadata was included differed by source and by participant, and the metadata was provided uncurated.

Whole blood was collected in K2EDTA tubes by collaborating institutions according to the institutions' own protocols. For TCRbeta analysis, collaborators shipped samples as frozen whole blood, isolated PBMCs, or DNA extracted from either of those sample types. This clonotype was sampled from a man aged 25 to 40 with active or convalescent COVID-19. The specimen was peripheral blood. This chain is built from TRBV27 and TRBJ1-5; the D gene cannot be resolved reliably. The CDR3: CASSPSGRLNQPQHF. The DNA sequence reads TGTGCCAGCAGTCCCTCCGGCAGACTCAATCAGCCCCAGCATTTT.